The following is a TCR beta chain sequence with its context. This entry comes from a study of TIL therapy for anti-PD-1-resistant metastatic lung cancer. The CDR3 is 17 amino acids. V dropped 3 bases and J dropped 2 bases, with 17 bases sitting between them. Germline CDR1 and CDR2: LGHNA and YSLEER. The sample's time point: pre-treatment sample, taken before nivolumab and TIL therapy. Most excised metastases sampled were pleural nodules or supraclavicular lymph nodes. The immunoSEQ assay was v3. Data came from immunoSEQ multiplex PCR; TCRdb stores just in-frame clones and leaves some out. This table holds approximately 27,000 clones, around 77% found once.

The V and J genes are TRBV4-3 and TRBJ1-3, with no clear D. This clonotype was sampled from a person aged 25-85 years with non-small cell lung cancer. The input for sequencing was tumor tissue, taken at baseline. The DNA for the CDR3 is TGCGCCAGCAGCCAGGGAACAGCAGAGGCCCCTGGAAACACCATATATTTT. Encoded protein: CASSQGTAEAPGNTIYF.